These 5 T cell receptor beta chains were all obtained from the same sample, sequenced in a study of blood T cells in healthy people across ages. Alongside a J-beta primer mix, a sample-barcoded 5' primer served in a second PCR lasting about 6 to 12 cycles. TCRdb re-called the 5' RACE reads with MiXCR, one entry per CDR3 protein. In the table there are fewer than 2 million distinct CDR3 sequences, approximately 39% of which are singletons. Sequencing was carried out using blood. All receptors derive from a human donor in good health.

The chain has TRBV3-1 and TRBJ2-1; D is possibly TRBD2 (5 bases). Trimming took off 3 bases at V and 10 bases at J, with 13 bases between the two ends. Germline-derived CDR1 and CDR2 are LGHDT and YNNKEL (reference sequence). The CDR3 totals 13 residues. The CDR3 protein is CASSHGESYEQFF. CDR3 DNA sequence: TGTGCCAGCAGCCACGGGGAATCCTACGAGCAGTTCTTC.

The CDR3 coding sequence is TGTGCCACCAGCAGATATACGGGGGGATGGGGGACCCAGTACTTC. Translated: CATSRYTGGWGTQYF. The V and J genes are TRBV15 and TRBJ2-7; TRBD2 matches 7 bases. Gene TRBJ2-5 matches the end of the DNA better, so the J call may be wrong. The CDR3 spans 15 residues. Germline V gives CDR1 LNHNV, CDR2 YYDKDF (reference sequence).

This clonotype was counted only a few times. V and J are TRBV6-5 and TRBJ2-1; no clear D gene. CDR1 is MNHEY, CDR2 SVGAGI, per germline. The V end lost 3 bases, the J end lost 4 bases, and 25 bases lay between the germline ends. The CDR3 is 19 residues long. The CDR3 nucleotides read TGTGCCAGCAGTTATTATACGATCGGAACAGAAGTCTTTTACAATGAGCAGTTCTTC. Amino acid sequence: CASSYYTIGTEVFYNEQFF.

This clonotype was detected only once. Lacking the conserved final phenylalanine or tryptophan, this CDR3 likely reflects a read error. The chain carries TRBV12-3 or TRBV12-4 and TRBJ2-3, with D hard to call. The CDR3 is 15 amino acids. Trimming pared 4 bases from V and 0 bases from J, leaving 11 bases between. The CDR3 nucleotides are TGTGCCAGCAGTTCCGACCGGATTAGCACAGATACGCAGTATTCT. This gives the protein CASSSDRISTDTQYS.

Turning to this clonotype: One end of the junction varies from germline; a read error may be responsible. The CDR3, as DNA: TGTGCCAGCGGCCAAGTCCCCTACAATGAGCAGTTCTTC. This translates into CASGQVPYNEQFF. V is TRBV14 and J is TRBJ2-1; D uncertain. Germline CDR1 and CDR2: SGHDN and FVKESK. This CDR3 is built from 13 residues.